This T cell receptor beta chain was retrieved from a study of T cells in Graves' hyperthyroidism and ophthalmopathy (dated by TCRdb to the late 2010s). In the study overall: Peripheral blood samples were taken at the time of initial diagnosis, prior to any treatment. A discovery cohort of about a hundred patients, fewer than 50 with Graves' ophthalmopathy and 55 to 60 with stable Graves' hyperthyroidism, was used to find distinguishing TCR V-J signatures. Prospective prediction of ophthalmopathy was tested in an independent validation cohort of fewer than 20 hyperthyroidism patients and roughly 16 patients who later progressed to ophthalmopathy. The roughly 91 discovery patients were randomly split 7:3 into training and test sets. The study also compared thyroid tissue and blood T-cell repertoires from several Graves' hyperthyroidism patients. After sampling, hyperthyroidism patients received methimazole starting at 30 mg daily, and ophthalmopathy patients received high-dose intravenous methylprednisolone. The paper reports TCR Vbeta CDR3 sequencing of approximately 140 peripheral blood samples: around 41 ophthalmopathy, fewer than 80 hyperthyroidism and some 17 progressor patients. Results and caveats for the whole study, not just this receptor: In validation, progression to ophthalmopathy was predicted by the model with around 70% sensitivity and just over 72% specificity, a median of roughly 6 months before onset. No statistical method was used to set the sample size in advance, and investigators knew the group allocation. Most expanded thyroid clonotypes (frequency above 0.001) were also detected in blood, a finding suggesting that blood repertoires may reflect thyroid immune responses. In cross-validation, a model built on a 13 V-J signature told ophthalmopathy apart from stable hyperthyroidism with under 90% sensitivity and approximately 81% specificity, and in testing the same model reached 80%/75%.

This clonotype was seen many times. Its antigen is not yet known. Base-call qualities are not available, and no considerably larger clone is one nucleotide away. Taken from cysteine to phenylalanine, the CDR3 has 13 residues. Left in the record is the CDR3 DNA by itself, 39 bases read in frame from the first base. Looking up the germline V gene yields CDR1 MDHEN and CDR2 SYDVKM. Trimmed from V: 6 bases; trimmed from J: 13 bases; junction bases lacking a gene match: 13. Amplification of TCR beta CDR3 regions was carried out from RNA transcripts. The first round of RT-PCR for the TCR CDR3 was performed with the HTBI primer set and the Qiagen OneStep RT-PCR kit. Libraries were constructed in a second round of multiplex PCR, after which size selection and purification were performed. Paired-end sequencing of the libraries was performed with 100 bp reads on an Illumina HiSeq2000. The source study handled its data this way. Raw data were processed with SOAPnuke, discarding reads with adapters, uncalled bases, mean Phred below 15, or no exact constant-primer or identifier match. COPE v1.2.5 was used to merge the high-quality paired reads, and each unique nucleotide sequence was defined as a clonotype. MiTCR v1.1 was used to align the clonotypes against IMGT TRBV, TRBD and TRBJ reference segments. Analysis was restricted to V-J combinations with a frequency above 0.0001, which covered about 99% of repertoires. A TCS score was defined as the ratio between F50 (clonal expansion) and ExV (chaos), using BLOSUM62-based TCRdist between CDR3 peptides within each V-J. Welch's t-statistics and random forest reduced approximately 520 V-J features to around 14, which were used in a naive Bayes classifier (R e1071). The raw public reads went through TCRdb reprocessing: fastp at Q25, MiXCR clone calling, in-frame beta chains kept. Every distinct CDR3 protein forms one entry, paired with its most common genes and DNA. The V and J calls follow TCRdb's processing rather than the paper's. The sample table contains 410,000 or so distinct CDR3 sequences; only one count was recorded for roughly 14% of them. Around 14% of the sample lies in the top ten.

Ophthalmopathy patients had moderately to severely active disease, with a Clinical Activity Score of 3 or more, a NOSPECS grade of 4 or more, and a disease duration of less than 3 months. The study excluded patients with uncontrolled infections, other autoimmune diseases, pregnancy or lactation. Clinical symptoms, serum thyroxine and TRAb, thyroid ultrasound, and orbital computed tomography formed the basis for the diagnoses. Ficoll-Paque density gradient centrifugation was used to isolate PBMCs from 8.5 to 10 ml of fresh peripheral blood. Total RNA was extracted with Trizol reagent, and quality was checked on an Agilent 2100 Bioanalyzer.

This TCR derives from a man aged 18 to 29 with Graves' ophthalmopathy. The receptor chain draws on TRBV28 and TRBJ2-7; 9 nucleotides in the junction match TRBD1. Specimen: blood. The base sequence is TGTGCCAGCAGGATATCGGGACAGGGCTTACTTTACTTC. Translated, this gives CASRISGQGLLYF.